This T cell receptor beta chain was obtained from a study of Graves' ophthalmopathy and Graves' hyperthyroidism. Study results and caveats: Ophthalmopathy versus stable hyperthyroidism: 13-signature model gave less than 90% sensitivity, around 81% specificity.

Investigators amplified TCR beta CDR3 regions from RNA transcripts. The authors performed first-round RT-PCR with HTBI primers and then a second-round multiplex PCR. TCRdb re-analysed the multiplex PCR reads in MiXCR, keeping a single row per CDR3 protein. The sample lists 900,000 to 1,200,000 distinct CDR3 sequences; about 38% were seen once. Other autoimmune disease, uncontrolled infection, pregnancy and lactation led to exclusion. On this clonotype itself: Its target is not known. One junction end disagrees with the germline gene, perhaps due to a read error.

The clonotype originates from an adult man with Graves' hyperthyroidism. Sequenced sample: peripheral blood or thyroid tissue (not recorded which).

CDR3 sequence: CASSFRFRQGVGNQPQHF. The CDR3 DNA sequence: TGTGCCAGCAGTTTTCGTTTCCGGCAGGGGGTCGGCAATCAGCCCCAGCATTTT. The gene calls are TRBV10-3 and TRBJ1-5; 7 bases match TRBD1. This CDR3 contains 18 residues. Germline CDR1 reads ENHRY; CDR2 reads SYGVKD.